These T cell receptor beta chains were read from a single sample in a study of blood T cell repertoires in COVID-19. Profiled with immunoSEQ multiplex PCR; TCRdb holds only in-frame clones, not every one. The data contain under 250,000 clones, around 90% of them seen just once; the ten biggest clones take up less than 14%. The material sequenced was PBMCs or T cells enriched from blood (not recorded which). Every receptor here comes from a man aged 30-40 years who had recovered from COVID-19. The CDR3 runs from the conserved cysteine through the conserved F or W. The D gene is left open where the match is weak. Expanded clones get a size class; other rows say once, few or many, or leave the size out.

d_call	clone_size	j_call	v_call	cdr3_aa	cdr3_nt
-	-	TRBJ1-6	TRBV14	CASSQVGRVDSPLHF	TGTGCCAGCAGCCAAGTCGGCAGGGTGGATTCACCCCTCCACTTT
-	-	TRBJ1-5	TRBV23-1	CASSRNSNQPQHF	TGCGCCAGCAGCCGTAATAGCAATCAGCCCCAGCATTTT
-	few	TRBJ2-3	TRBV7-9	CASSPLSDTQYF	TGTGCCAGCAGCCCACTATCAGATACGCAGTATTTT
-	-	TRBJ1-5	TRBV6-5	CASSRDTGGQPQHF	TGTGCCAGCAGTCGGGACACAGGTGGTCAGCCCCAGCATTTT
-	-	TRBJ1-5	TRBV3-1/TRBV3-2	CASSQGAGHNQPQHF	TGTGCCAGCAGCCAAGGGGCGGGGCACAATCAGCCCCAGCATTTT
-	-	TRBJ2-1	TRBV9	CASSLASGAYNEQFF	TGTGCCAGCAGCCTCGCCTCGGGGGCCTACAATGAGCAGTTCTTC
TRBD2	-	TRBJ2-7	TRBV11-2	CASSGGVISAYEQYF	TGTGCCAGCAGCGGGGGGGTCATTAGCGCCTACGAGCAGTACTTC
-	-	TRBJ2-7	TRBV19	CASSMRQGKQYF	TGTGCCAGTAGTATGAGGCAGGGTAAGCAGTACTTC
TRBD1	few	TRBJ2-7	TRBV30	CAWSVPGQAGEQYF	TGTGCCTGGAGTGTACCGGGACAGGCTGGTGAGCAGTACTTC
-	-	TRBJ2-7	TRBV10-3	CAISESTRPGEQYF	TGTGCCATCAGTGAGTCGACTCGACCGGGCGAGCAGTACTTC
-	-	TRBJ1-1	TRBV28	CASSFAIRDTGYTEAFF	TGTGCCAGCAGTTTTGCTATCCGGGACACGGGGTACACTGAAGCTTTCTTT
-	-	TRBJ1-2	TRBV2	CASSEGGVNYGYTF	TGTGCCAGCAGTGAAGGGGGGGTTAACTATGGCTACACCTTC
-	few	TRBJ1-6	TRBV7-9	CASSFGTPNSPLHF	TGTGCCAGCAGCTTCGGGACACCAAATTCACCCCTCCACTTT
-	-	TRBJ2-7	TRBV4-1	CASSLTRTDEQYF	TGCGCCAGCAGCCTAACTAGGACGGACGAGCAGTACTTC
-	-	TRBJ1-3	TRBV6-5	CASSPNDRGNTIYF	TGTGCCAGCAGCCCCAACGACAGGGGAAACACCATATATTTT
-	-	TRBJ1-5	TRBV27	CASKVDGGNQPQHF	TGTGCCAGCAAGGTAGACGGGGGCAATCAGCCCCAGCATTTT
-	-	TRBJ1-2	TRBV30	CAWMRGHGYTF	TGTGCCTGGATGAGAGGGCATGGCTACACCTTC
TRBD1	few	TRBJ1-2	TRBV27	CASRPGTGVGGYTF	TGTGCCAGCAGACCCGGGACAGGGGTGGGTGGCTACACCTTC
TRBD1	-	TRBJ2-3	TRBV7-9	CASSPGQLTDTQYF	TGTGCCAGCAGCCCGGGACAGCTCACAGATACGCAGTATTTT
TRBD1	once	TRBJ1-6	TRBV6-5	CASSSGTDNSPLHF	TGTGCCAGCAGTTCCGGGACAGACAATTCACCCCTCCACTTT
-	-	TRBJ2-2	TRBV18	CASSPGANTGELFF	TGTGCCAGCTCACCAGGGGCCAACACCGGGGAGCTGTTTTTT
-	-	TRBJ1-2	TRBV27	CASSFTGNYGYTF	TGTGCCAGCAGTTTCACGGGAAACTATGGCTACACCTTC
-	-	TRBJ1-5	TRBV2	CASRTGLSNQPQHF	TGTGCCAGCAGAACAGGGCTCAGCAATCAGCCCCAGCATTTT
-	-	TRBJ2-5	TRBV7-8	CASNDRLGKTQYF	TGTGCCAGCAATGATCGGCTAGGAAAGACCCAGTACTTC
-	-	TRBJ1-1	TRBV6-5	CASSYRGSTEAFF	TGTGCCAGCAGTTACCGAGGTTCCACTGAAGCTTTCTTT
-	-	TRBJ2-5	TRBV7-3	CASSLRASGETQYF	TGTGCCAGCAGCTTAAGGGCCTCAGGGGAGACCCAGTACTTC
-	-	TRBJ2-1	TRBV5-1	CASSPLQGSYNEQFF	TGCGCCAGCAGCCCCCTTCAGGGGTCGTACAATGAGCAGTTCTTC
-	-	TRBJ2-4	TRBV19	CASSIGRQAKNIQYF	TGTGCCAGTAGTATAGGTCGACAAGCCAAAAACATTCAGTACTTC
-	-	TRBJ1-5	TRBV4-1	CASSPQGQGSQPQHF	TGCGCCAGCAGCCCGCAGGGGCAGGGAAGTCAGCCCCAGCATTTT
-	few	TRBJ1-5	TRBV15	CATSISPLDQPQHF	TGTGCCACCAGCATATCCCCTTTAGATCAGCCCCAGCATTTT
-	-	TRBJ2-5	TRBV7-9	CASSWARTAGSETQYF	TGTGCCAGCAGCTGGGCCAGGACAGCCGGGTCAGAGACCCAGTACTTC
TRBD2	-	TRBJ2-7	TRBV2	CASSEAIRLAGGIRHEQYF	TGTGCCAGCAGTGAAGCAATTCGACTAGCGGGAGGGATCCGCCACGAGCAGTACTTC
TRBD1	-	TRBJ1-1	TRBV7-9	CASSRQGNTEAFF	TGTGCCAGCAGCCGACAGGGGAACACTGAAGCTTTCTTT
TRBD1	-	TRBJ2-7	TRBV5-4	CASSLPGTGVVIYERYF	TGTGCCAGCAGCTTACCCGGGACAGGGGTAGTTATCTACGAGCGGTACTTC
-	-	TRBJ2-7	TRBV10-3	CAISDTYEQYF	TGTGCCATCAGTGATACCTACGAGCAGTACTTC
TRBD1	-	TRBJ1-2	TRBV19	CASSIEGQRTNYGYTF	TGTGCCAGTAGTATAGAGGGACAGAGGACCAACTATGGCTACACCTTC
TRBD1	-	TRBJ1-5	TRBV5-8	CASSLWQGGQPQHF	TGTGCCAGCAGCTTGTGGCAGGGGGGTCAGCCCCAGCATTTT
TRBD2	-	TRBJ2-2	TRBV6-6	CASSSFAGGGTGELFF	TGTGCCAGCAGCTCGTTCGCGGGAGGCGGCACCGGGGAGCTGTTTTTT
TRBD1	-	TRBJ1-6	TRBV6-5	CASSADRAVNSPLHF	TGTGCCAGCAGCGCGGACAGGGCGGTCAATTCACCCCTCCACTTT
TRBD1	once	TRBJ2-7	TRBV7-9	CASRRTGDGEQYF	TGTGCCAGCAGACGTACAGGGGACGGCGAGCAGTACTTC
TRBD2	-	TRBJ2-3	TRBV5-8	CASSLLVALAGAPGTDTQYF	TGTGCCAGCAGCTTGCTTGTCGCGCTAGCGGGGGCCCCCGGCACAGATACGCAGTATTTT
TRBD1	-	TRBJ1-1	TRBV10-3	CAAHGTGDTEAFF	TGTGCCGCGCACGGGACAGGGGACACTGAAGCTTTCTTT
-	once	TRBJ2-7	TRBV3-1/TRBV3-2	CASSQSGAYEQYF	TGTGCCAGCAGCCAAAGCGGAGCCTACGAGCAGTACTTC
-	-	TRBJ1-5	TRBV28	CASSPPVVVSQHF	TGTGCCAGCAGTCCTCCAGTTGTCGTGTCCCAGCATTTT
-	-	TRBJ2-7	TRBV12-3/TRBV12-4	CASSEPRAYEQYF	TGTGCCAGCAGCGAGCCCCGAGCCTACGAGCAGTACTTC
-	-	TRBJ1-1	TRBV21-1	CASSKLGAGTWNTEAFF	TGTGCCAGCAGCAAATTAGGAGCCGGGACATGGAACACTGAAGCTTTCTTT
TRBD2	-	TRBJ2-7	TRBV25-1	CASSPAGVSYEQYF	TGTGCCAGCAGTCCAGCGGGAGTGAGCTACGAGCAGTACTTC
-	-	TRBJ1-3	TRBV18	CASSQGPGNTIYF	TGTGCCAGCTCGCAGGGTCCTGGAAACACCATATATTTT
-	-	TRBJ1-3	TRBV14	CASSQNRVSGNTIYF	TGTGCCAGCAGCCAAAACAGGGTATCAGGAAACACCATATATTTT
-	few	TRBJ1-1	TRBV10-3	CAISDPYTGMNTEAFF	TGTGCCATCAGTGACCCTTATACAGGGATGAACACTGAAGCTTTCTTT
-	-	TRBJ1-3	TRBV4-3	CASSQDRGTGNTIYF	TGCGCCAGCAGCCAAGATAGGGGCACTGGAAACACCATATATTTT
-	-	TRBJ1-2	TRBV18	CASSPSDRKHGYTF	TGTGCCAGCTCACCTTCAGACAGAAAGCATGGCTACACCTTC
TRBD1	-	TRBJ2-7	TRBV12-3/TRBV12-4	CASRTGWEEQYF	TGTGCCAGCAGGACAGGGTGGGAAGAGCAGTACTTC
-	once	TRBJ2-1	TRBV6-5	CASRGTSNSYNEQFF	TGTGCCAGCAGAGGGACTTCAAACTCCTACAATGAGCAGTTCTTC
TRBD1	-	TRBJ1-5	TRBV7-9	CASSRQGGNQPQHF	TGTGCCAGCAGCCGACAGGGGGGCAATCAGCCCCAGCATTTT